This section outlines one T cell receptor (beta chain) sequence together with its context. Its antigen remains unknown. 5'RACE with 10-nucleotide random UMIs produced the cDNA. TCRdb redid the calling of the 5' RACE reads with MiXCR, one entry per CDR3 protein. The sample shows roughly 57,000 distinct CDR3 sequences, about 24% of them seen only once. The data were taken from a study of neurological immune-mediated disorders. Time point defined: technical triplicate 2. Regarding the study as a whole: Expansion of TCR clones was greatest in HTLV-1-associated myelopathy and smallest in multiple sclerosis, where it fell below that of healthy controls. No CDR3 amino acid sequences recurred among expanded clones across subjects, suggesting private repertoires in all groups.

The germline V gene encodes CDR1 DFQATT and CDR2 SNEGSKA (reference sequence). The CDR3 has 14 amino acids. V trimming: 4 bases; J trimming: 7 bases; junction bases outside the gene matches: 10. The TCR was taken from a man aged 55 to 70 with HTLV-1-associated myelopathy (HAM/TSP). The material sequenced was PBMCs. The V call is TRBV20-1, the J call TRBJ2-1; TRBD1 agrees at 7 bases. Here the CDR3 reads CSATQYQGENEQFF. The CDR3 DNA is TGCAGTGCTACCCAATACCAGGGGGAGAATGAGCAGTTCTTC.